This T cell receptor beta chain was recorded in a study of early T cells in non-severe SARS-CoV-2 infection. For the study at large: Sequencing targeted bulk RNA from unsorted whole blood, leaving chains unpaired. General study results and limits: Private and CD4 specificities were missed by VDJdb matching, skewed to anti-spike CD8.

Attachment of unique molecular identifiers to individual cDNA molecules was performed. Via MiXCR, TCRdb re-called the 5' RACE reads, giving one row per CDR3 protein. This table has some 58,000 distinct CDR3 sequences, 11% appearing once. This clonotype was detected only a few times. Its antigen is not identified. Germline-derived CDR1 and CDR2 are SGHTS and YDEGEE. The CDR3 is 15 amino acids. Trimming removed 2 bases from V and 2 bases from J, with 11 bases in between. The sample here was whole blood, taken at baseline. The chain recombines TRBV5-8 with TRBJ2-1, with unresolved D. This receptor was taken from an adult who was a healthcare worker with PCR-confirmed SARS-CoV-2 infection or an uninfected control (not recorded which). In DNA, the CDR3 is TGTGCCAGCAGCTTAGCTATCCCTCCCTACAATGAGCAGTTCTTC. Its protein product is CASSLAIPPYNEQFF.